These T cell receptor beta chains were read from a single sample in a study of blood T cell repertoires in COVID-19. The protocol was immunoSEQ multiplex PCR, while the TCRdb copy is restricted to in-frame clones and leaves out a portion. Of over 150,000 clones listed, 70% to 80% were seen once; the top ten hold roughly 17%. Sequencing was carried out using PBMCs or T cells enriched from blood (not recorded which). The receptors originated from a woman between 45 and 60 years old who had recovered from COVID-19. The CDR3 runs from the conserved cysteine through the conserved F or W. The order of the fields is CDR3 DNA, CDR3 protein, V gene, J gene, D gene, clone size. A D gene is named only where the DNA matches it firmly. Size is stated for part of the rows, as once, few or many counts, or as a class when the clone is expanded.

TGTGCCAGCGGGCTGTACACCGGGGAGCTGTTTTTT	CASGLYTGELFF	TRBV28	TRBJ2-2	-	-
TGTGCCAGCAGCATTCATGGACAGGGCATTGACGAGCAGTACTTC	CASSIHGQGIDEQYF	TRBV5-4	TRBJ2-7	TRBD1	few
TGTGCCAGCAGCTTAGGACCCACCAGGACTGGAAACACCATATATTTT	CASSLGPTRTGNTIYF	TRBV7-2	TRBJ1-3	-	-
TGTGCCAGCAGTCTCGGACAGGGGGAATCCTACGAGCAGTACTTC	CASSLGQGESYEQYF	TRBV28	TRBJ2-7	TRBD1	-
TGTGCCAGCAGCTTAGTCGAGCTAGTCGGGAATGAGCAGTTCTTC	CASSLVELVGNEQFF	TRBV7-2	TRBJ2-1	-	-
TGTGCCAGCAGGCGCTACGAGCAGTACTTC	CASRRYEQYF	TRBV28	TRBJ2-7	-	-
TGTGCCAGCAGCCAAGTTACGGTACGGGGGCTGTTTTTT	CASSQVTVRGLFF	TRBV3-1/TRBV3-2	TRBJ2-2	-	-
TGTGCCATCGCGGGGACTAGCGGGAGGGCGGGCCTGGATACGCAGTATTTT	CAIAGTSGRAGLDTQYF	TRBV2	TRBJ2-3	TRBD2	-
TGTGCCAGCTCACGCCGACAGGGTTCGGATTCACCCCTCCACTTT	CASSRRQGSDSPLHF	TRBV18	TRBJ1-6	TRBD1	-
TGTGCCAGCAGTTCGACTCAAAGGGGTAGAAGCTCCTACGAGCAGTACTTC	CASSSTQRGRSSYEQYF	TRBV28	TRBJ2-7	-	-
TGTGCCAGTGGCCGATGGGCCACTGAAGCTTTCTTT	CASGRWATEAFF	TRBV19	TRBJ1-1	-	-
TGTGCCAGCAGCTTAACCAGGGCAGGGCGGATTAATGAAAAACTGTTTTTT	CASSLTRAGRINEKLFF	TRBV7-9	TRBJ1-4	-	-
TGCGCCAGCAGCAGATTGCAGGGTTACGAGCAGTACTTC	CASSRLQGYEQYF	TRBV5-1	TRBJ2-7	-	-
TGTGCCAGCAGTTACTCGAGTGGCAGCGCCTACGAGCAGTACTTC	CASSYSSGSAYEQYF	TRBV6-5	TRBJ2-7	-	few
TGCGCCAGCAGCCAAGGACAGGGGGCTGAAAAACTGTTTTTT	CASSQGQGAEKLFF	TRBV4-1	TRBJ1-4	TRBD1	once
TGTGCCAGCAGTTTAGGCGGGGGAGGGGCTCGGAACTATGGCTACACCTTC	CASSLGGGGARNYGYTF	TRBV28	TRBJ1-2	-	-
TGCAGTGCTAGTGGCGGGCCATTTTACGAGCAGTACTTC	CSASGGPFYEQYF	TRBV20-1	TRBJ2-7	-	-
TGTGCCAGCAGCTCTAGGGACAGGGGAGTGTCCTACGAGCAGTACTTC	CASSSRDRGVSYEQYF	TRBV11-3	TRBJ2-7	TRBD1	few
TGTGCCAGCAGCTTGGATGGGACTAGCGGCTACAATGAGCAGTTCTTC	CASSLDGTSGYNEQFF	TRBV5-4	TRBJ2-1	TRBD2	once
TGTGCCCTTGGTAGGGGGCGACCCAACTATGGCTACACCTTC	CALGRGRPNYGYTF	TRBV28	TRBJ1-2	TRBD1	-
TGCGCCAGCAGCAGTGAGGGACAGAATCAGCCCCAGCATTTT	CASSSEGQNQPQHF	TRBV5-1	TRBJ1-5	TRBD1	-
TGTGCCAGCAGCCCAACACGAATAAACACTGAAGCTTTCTTT	CASSPTRINTEAFF	TRBV6-5	TRBJ1-1	-	-
TGTGCCAGCCGGGGACAGGGGAATTCACCCCTCCACTTT	CASRGQGNSPLHF	TRBV27	TRBJ1-6	TRBD1	-
TGTGCCAGCAGTTTAAGACAGGGGCCCATAGCCTACGAGCAGTACTTC	CASSLRQGPIAYEQYF	TRBV27	TRBJ2-7	TRBD1	-